The 16 T cell receptor beta chains given below trace back to one sample, sequenced in a study of vaccination and CD4 T cells after COVID-19. An Oncomine TCR Beta short-read assay was used to sequence the DNA from cultured CD4+ T cells. From the PCR reads, TCRdb called clonotypes with MiXCR, one entry per CDR3 protein. The table has over 15,000 distinct CDR3 sequences, roughly 52% seen once. Antigens of these TCRs are unknown. Regarding treatment: approximately 9-day PBMC culture with coronavirus spike peptide pools or control peptides (ViraFEST assay). The source was CD4+ T cells from blood, cultured in vitro, collected before SARS-CoV-2 vaccination. The receptor source for this set is a human donor who had recovered from COVID-19.

The rearrangement links TRBV5-4 to TRBJ2-2; 10 nucleotides align to TRBD1. Germline values: CDR1 SGHNT, CDR2 YYREEE (reference sequence). The CDR3 length is 14 residues. With 3 bases clipped from V and 7 bases from J, the junction kept 3 bases outside the gene matches. The CDR3 region has the DNA TGTGCCAGCAGCTCGACAGGGGGCTTCGGGGAGCTGTTTTTT. Its protein product is CASSSTGGFGELFF.

There are a few counts of this clonotype. The chain joins TRBV18 to TRBJ1-1; D is uncertain. The CDR3 totals 15 residues. Germline V gene sequence: CDR1 KGHSH, CDR2 LQKENI. Trimming left V 1 base short and J 5 bases short, with 14 bases between. DNA for the CDR3: TGTGCCAGCTCACCACAACGGGATGTATTGACTGAAGCTTTCTTT. Translated, it gives CASSPQRDVLTEAFF. Full variable domain (rest looked up from reference TRBV18 and TRBJ1-1): NAGVMQNPRHLVRRRGQEARLRCSPMKGHSHVYWYRQLPEEGLKFMVYLQKENIIDESGMPKERFSAEFPKEGPSILRIQQVVRGDSAAYFCASSPQRDVLTEAFFGQGTRLTVV.

This rearrangement joins TRBV10-1 to TRBJ2-3, with TRBD2 identical over 8 bases. J was trimmed by 5 bases and V by 4 bases; bases with no gene match: 11. The V gene's germline CDR1 is WNHNN and CDR2 SYGVQD (reference sequence). This CDR3 spans 16 amino acids. CDR3 coding DNA: TGCGCCAGCAGTGGAAGACTCGGGCGGGAGGAAGATACGCAGTATTTT. Amino acid sequence: CASSGRLGREEDTQYF.

The gene calls are TRBV20-1 and TRBJ2-3; 15 nucleotides match TRBD2. This CDR3 is built from 17 residues. The germline gives CDR1 DFQATT, CDR2 SNEGSKA (reference sequence). The V and J ends lost 6 bases and 8 bases, in that order; junction bases with no gene match: 15. DNA for the CDR3: TGCAGTGCCTGGACTAGCGGGAGGGCCGCGGGGCGGGGTACGCAGTATTTT. Amino acids: CSAWTSGRAAGRGTQYF.

The chain recombines TRBV11-3 with TRBJ2-3; D call uncertain. The V end was cut by 1 base, the J end by 0 bases, with 5 bases between. The germline CDR1 and CDR2 sequences are SGHNT and YENEEA. The CDR3 contains 14 residues. The CDR3 DNA reads as TGTGCCAGCAGCTTAGCAGCTAGCACAGATACGCAGTATTTT. It translates to CASSLAASTDTQYF.

This clonotype was seen more than once but under ten times. This chain uses TRBV30 with TRBJ1-6; D possibly corresponds to TRBD1 (5 bases). The germline V gene has CDR1 GTSNPN and CDR2 SVGIG (reference sequence). This CDR3 contains 13 residues. The ends were cut back, 2 bases at V and 8 bases at J, with 10 bases in the middle. The CDR3 loop is CAWSQRGDSPLHF. The DNA for the CDR3 is TGTGCCTGGAGTCAGAGGGGCGATTCACCCCTCCACTTT.

The chain employs TRBV20-1 and TRBJ2-6, with D possibly matching TRBD1 (5 bases). The CDR3 loop spans 17 amino acids. Germline V CDR1 and CDR2: DFQATT, SNEGSKA (reference sequence). Trimming took 0 bases from V and 0 from J, leaving 12 bases between them. The CDR3: CSARDLEGHSGANVLTF. CDR3 in DNA: TGCAGTGCTAGAGATCTGGAAGGACACTCTGGGGCCAACGTCCTGACTTTC.

The rearrangement links TRBV10-3 to TRBJ2-1; 7 bases map to TRBD2. The CDR3 consists of 15 residues. V was clipped by 7 bases and J by 1 base; unmatched bases: 7. Germline loops: CDR1 ENHRY, CDR2 SYGVKD. For the CDR3, the DNA is TGTGCCATCAACGCGGGAGTTCCATCCTACAATGAGCAGTTCTTC. It is translated as CAINAGVPSYNEQFF.

The V and J genes are TRBV6-4 and TRBJ2-5; 12 bases line up with TRBD2. This CDR3 spans 15 amino acids. Germline V gene data show CDR1 as MRHNA and CDR2 as SNTAGT. V was clipped by 3 bases and J by 2 bases; unmatched bases: 1. The CDR3 loop is CASSETSGGQETQYF. For the CDR3, the DNA is TGTGCCAGCAGTGAAACTAGCGGGGGGCAAGAGACCCAGTACTTC.

The V and J genes are TRBV18 and TRBJ2-5; D gene uncertain. Trimming cost V 1 base and J 2 bases, with 8 bases left between them. The germline V gene has CDR1 KGHSH and CDR2 LQKENI. The CDR3 consists of 14 residues. CDR3 loop: CASSPLTLQETQYF. The CDR3 DNA sequence: TGTGCCAGCTCACCACTCACACTTCAAGAGACCCAGTACTTC.

This clonotype was counted a few times. The chain links TRBV19 to TRBJ1-1; 7 bases line up with TRBD1. Germline V gives CDR1 LNHDA, CDR2 SQIVND (reference sequence). Trimming cost V 3 bases and J 1 base; bases outside gene matches: 8. The CDR3 totals 16 residues. The CDR3 reads CASSMGDSPKNTEAFF. CDR3 DNA: TGTGCCAGTAGTATGGGGGACAGCCCTAAGAACACTGAAGCTTTCTTT. The full variable domain, in which reference TRBV19 and TRBJ1-1 provide the parts outside the CDR3, is DGGITQSPKYLFRKEGQNVTLSCEQNLNHDAMYWYRQDPGQGLRLIYYSQIVNDFQKGDIAEGYSVSREKKESFPLTVTSAQKNPTAFYLCASSMGDSPKNTEAFFGQGTRLTVV.

The chain carries TRBV30 and TRBJ2-7; weak D call: TRBD2 (5 bases). CDR1 and CDR2 (germline): GTSNPN, SVGIG (reference sequence). The CDR3 has 12 amino acids. V shed 2 bases and J shed 6 bases, with 11 bases lying between them. In DNA, the CDR3 is TGTGCCTGGAGTTGGGCGGGCGGCGAGCAGTACTTC. Residues: CAWSWAGGEQYF. The whole variable domain, remainder taken from reference TRBV30 and TRBJ2-7, is SQTIHQWPATLVQPVGSPLSLECTVEGTSNPNLYWYRQAAGRGLQLLFYSVGIGQISSEVPQNLSASRPQDRQFILSSKKLLLSDSGFYLCAWSWAGGEQYFGPGTRLTVT.

This clonotype was counted between two and nine times. The rearrangement uses TRBV30 and TRBJ1-5, with D possibly being TRBD1 (6 bases). V was shortened by 3 bases and J by 6 bases, with 15 bases between the two germline ends. The germline V gene has CDR1 GTSNPN and CDR2 SVGIG (reference sequence). The length of the CDR3 is 14 residues. The CDR3 here is CAWRGSGAGQPQHF. Written as DNA, the CDR3 is TGTGCCTGGAGAGGTTCGGGGGCAGGTCAGCCCCAGCATTTT.

This clonotype was seen only a few times. The chain employs TRBV20-1 and TRBJ2-5; TRBD2 matches 12 bases. The germline V gene has CDR1 DFQATT and CDR2 SNEGSKA (reference sequence). The CDR3 length is 15 residues. The J segment lost 5 bases and the V segment lost 4 bases, leaving 8 bases of the junction unmatched. CDR3 nucleotide sequence: TGCAGTGCTAAGACTAGCGGGAGATCATGGGAGACCCAGTACTTC. Protein product: CSAKTSGRSWETQYF.

This clonotype was counted between two and nine times. The chain joins TRBV28 to TRBJ1-3, with D unresolved. The germline V gene has CDR1 MDHEN and CDR2 SYDVKM. The CDR3 consists of 13 residues. V lost 6 bases, J lost 0 bases, and 6 bases lay in between. For the CDR3, the DNA is TGTGCCAGCAGCCTCGCCTCTGGAAACACCATATATTTT. Translation: CASSLASGNTIYF. Full variable domain (outside the CDR3, taken from reference TRBV28 and TRBJ1-3): DVKVTQSSRYLVKRTGEKVFLECVQDMDHENMFWYRQDPGLGLRLIYFSYDVKMKEKGDIPEGYSVSREKKERFSLILESASTNQTSMYLCASSLASGNTIYFGEGSWLTVV.

This clonotype was detected a few times. This sequence joins TRBV12-3 or TRBV12-4 and TRBJ2-3, with D uncertain. Trimming shortened V by 6 bases and J by 6 bases, and 7 bases separated the two germline ends. The CDR3 loop spans 11 amino acids. For the CDR3, the DNA is TGTGCCAGCAGCCAAAGGGATACGCAGTATTTT. Encoded protein: CASSQRDTQYF.